The rows below give T cell receptor beta chains drawn from one sample of a study of cytomegalovirus exposure and HLA in healthy donors. Clones were sequenced by immunoSEQ multiplex PCR, and TCRdb holds only the in-frame ones, with some missing. This table has some 130,000 clones, about 68% appearing once. Sequencing was done on a sample of PBMCs. The source is a human donor in good health. The CDR3 runs from the conserved cysteine through the conserved F or W. A D gene is named only where the DNA matches it firmly. Some rows have no size entry. The others give once, few or many, or a class for an expanded clone.

j_gene | abundance | v_gene | d_gene | CDR3nt | CDR3aa
TRBJ1-2 | . | TRBV15 | TRBD1 | TGTGCCACCAGCCGAGGGACAGGGGGCTTAGGCTACACCTTC | CATSRGTGGLGYTF
TRBJ2-2 | few | TRBV2 | TRBD2 | TGTGCCAGCAGCACTAGCGGGAGGAACACCGGGGAGCTGTTTTTT | CASSTSGRNTGELFF
TRBJ1-3 | . | TRBV13 | . | TGTGCCAGCAGCTCCGGACATCTCTCTGGAAACACCATATATTTT | CASSSGHLSGNTIYF
TRBJ2-7 | . | TRBV20-1 | . | TGCAGCCCACAGGGAAGTAACGAGCAGTACTTC | CSPQGSNEQYF
TRBJ2-7 | . | TRBV6-5 | TRBD2 | TGTGCCAGCAGTTACGTGGGCGGGAGAGGTGACGAGCAGTACTTC | CASSYVGGRGDEQYF
TRBJ2-7 | . | TRBV15 | . | TGTGCCACCAGCAGAGATAAGGACTACGAGCAGTACTTC | CATSRDKDYEQYF
TRBJ2-3 | . | TRBV28 | . | TGTGCCACCGTGGGGGCAGGGAAGAACACAGATACGCAGTATTTT | CATVGAGKNTDTQYF
TRBJ2-1 | . | TRBV7-9 | TRBD1 | TGTGCCAGCAGCCCATACAGGGGGCAGGATGAGCAGTTCTTC | CASSPYRGQDEQFF
TRBJ2-1 | few | TRBV7-3 | TRBD2 | TGTGCCAGCAGCTTATCGACTAGCGTAAGGGAGCAGTTCTTC | CASSLSTSVREQFF
TRBJ2-7 | few | TRBV18 | . | TGTGCCAGCTCACCATCTGCGGGCCAGGGGTACGAGCAGTACTTC | CASSPSAGQGYEQYF
TRBJ2-5 | few | TRBV19 | TRBD2 | TGTGCCAGTAGTAAGGGACGGGGGGGAGAGACCCAGTACTTC | CASSKGRGGETQYF
TRBJ1-5 | few | TRBV28 | TRBD1 | TGTGCCAGCAGTTTACCCGGGACAGGGCGCAATCAGCCCCAGCATTTT | CASSLPGTGRNQPQHF
TRBJ2-7 | . | TRBV2 | . | TGTGCCAGCAGTGAAATGACTTTCCGTTACGAGCAGTACTTC | CASSEMTFRYEQYF
TRBJ1-4 | few | TRBV18 | TRBD1 | TGTGCCAGCTCATCCCCCGGGACAGGGGGCGAAAAACTGTTTTTT | CASSSPGTGGEKLFF
TRBJ2-2 | . | TRBV7-9 | TRBD1 | TGTGCCAGCAGCACCTGGACAGGAGACACCGGGGAGCTGTTTTTT | CASSTWTGDTGELFF
TRBJ2-7 | . | TRBV5-5 | . | TGTGCCAGCAGCCCCGCTCCCCCGTGGTCCTCCGGCGAGCAGTACTTC | CASSPAPPWSSGEQYF
TRBJ1-3 | . | TRBV7-9 | . | TGTGCCAGCAGCTTACAGGTCGGCAACTCTGGAAACACCATATATTTT | CASSLQVGNSGNTIYF
TRBJ2-1 | once | TRBV10-3 | . | TGTGCCATCAGGGCTGGACAGACCAATGAGCAGTTCTTC | CAIRAGQTNEQFF
TRBJ2-7 | . | TRBV2 | TRBD1 | TGTGCCAGCAGGGGCGAGACAGGGTCTCCCTACGAGCAGTACTTC | CASRGETGSPYEQYF
TRBJ2-7 | . | TRBV9 | TRBD1 | TGTGCCAGCAGCGCCGGGACAGGCCCCTACGAGCAGTACTTC | CASSAGTGPYEQYF
TRBJ1-4 | . | TRBV28 | . | TGTGCCAGCAGTTCGGGCAGGGGAGCTGAAAAACTGTTTTTT | CASSSGRGAEKLFF
TRBJ2-1 | . | TRBV2 | . | TGTGCCAGCAGTGGGCCTGGGACTTACAATGAGCAGTTCTTC | CASSGPGTYNEQFF
TRBJ2-7 | . | TRBV27 | . | TGTGCCAGCAGTTCCTCCCCCTACGAGCAGTACTTC | CASSSSPYEQYF
TRBJ1-2 | . | TRBV5-1 | TRBD1 | TGCGCCAGCAGCTCTGGACAGGGCTTTTATGGCTACAACTTC | CASSSGQGFYGYNF
TRBJ2-7 | . | TRBV5-4 | . | TGTGCCAGCAGCTTGGACAGCACCTACGAGCAGTACTTC | CASSLDSTYEQYF
TRBJ2-7 | once | TRBV5-5 | . | TGTGCCAGCAGCTTGGGCGGCAGCAAAGCCTACGAGCAGTACTTC | CASSLGGSKAYEQYF
TRBJ2-7 | . | TRBV5-1 | TRBD1 | TGCGCCAGCAGCCCTCGACAGGGGACTTCCTACGAGCAGTACTTC | CASSPRQGTSYEQYF
TRBJ2-5 | few | TRBV5-1 | . | TGCGCCAGCAGCTGGTTTGGGCAGCCCCAAGAGACCCAGTACTTC | CASSWFGQPQETQYF
TRBJ2-1 | . | TRBV28 | . | TGTGCCAGCAGTATTAACCAGAGGAATGAGCAGTTCTTC | CASSINQRNEQFF
TRBJ2-3 | . | TRBV6-5 | TRBD1 | TGTGGGAGCAAATTCCAGGGGGTTAGCACAGATACGCAGTATTTT | CGSKFQGVSTDTQYF
TRBJ2-7 | . | TRBV6-5 | TRBD2 | TGTGCCAGCGGCTACCCCGGGACTAGTCCTATCGAGCAGTACTTC | CASGYPGTSPIEQYF
TRBJ2-7 | . | TRBV7-2 | . | TGTGCCAGCAGCTTAGTAAGAGGGAGAGACCTCTCCGAGCAGTACTTC | CASSLVRGRDLSEQYF
TRBJ2-1 | few | TRBV12-5 | TRBD2 | TGTGCTAGTGTGGGCGGGAGTTACTACAATGAGCAGTTCTTC | CASVGGSYYNEQFF
TRBJ2-7 | . | TRBV27 | TRBD2 | TGTGCCAGCAGTCCTCGCTCTAGCGGAGGTATCCCCTACGAGCAGTACTTC | CASSPRSSGGIPYEQYF
TRBJ2-5 | . | TRBV5-1 | . | TGCGCCAGCAGCTTGGCTTTCGAGGAGACCCAGTACTTC | CASSLAFEETQYF